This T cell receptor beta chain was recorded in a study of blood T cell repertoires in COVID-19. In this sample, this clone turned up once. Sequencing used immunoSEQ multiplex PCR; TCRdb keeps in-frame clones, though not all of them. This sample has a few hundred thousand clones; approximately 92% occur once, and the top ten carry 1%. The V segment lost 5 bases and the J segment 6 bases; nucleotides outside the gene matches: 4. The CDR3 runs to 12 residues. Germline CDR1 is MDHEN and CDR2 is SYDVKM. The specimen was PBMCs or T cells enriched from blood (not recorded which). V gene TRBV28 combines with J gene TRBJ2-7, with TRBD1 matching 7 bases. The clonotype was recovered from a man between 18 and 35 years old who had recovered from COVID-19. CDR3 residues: CASSPTGAEQYF. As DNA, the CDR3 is TGTGCCAGCAGTCCAACAGGGGCCGAGCAGTACTTC.